The following is a TCR beta chain sequence with its context. The antigen remains undetermined. The CDR3 extends over 14 amino acids. The germline CDR1 and CDR2 sequences are LGHNA and YSLEER. Trimming stripped 0 bases from V and 5 bases from J, with 10 bases between. This sample stems from a study of CD4 T cells in relation to SARS-CoV-2 and coronaviruses. Study summary: TCR beta CDR3s were sequenced after approximately ten-day antigen culture of PBMCs. Crossreactive spike epitopes shared across donors were mapped to their HLA restriction. Whole-study results and caveats: In around 63% of donors, memory CD4+ clonotypes crossrecognized SARS-CoV-2 and at least one common cold coronavirus spike. SARS-CoV-2-driven expansion was significantly weaker in crossreactive than monoreactive clones.

The protocol was immunoSEQ multiplex PCR, while the TCRdb copy is restricted to in-frame clones and leaves out a portion. This sample carries fewer than 25,000 clones, about 80% of them seen once, and the ten largest clones take 20% to 30%. The unexposed donors gave CD4+ T cells in about 2011-2019, prior to COVID-19. Isolation of CD4+ T cells took place after about 9 days in culture. Sequenced: CD4+ T cells from PBMCs, cultured in vitro. The gene calls are TRBV4-3 and TRBJ2-5, with D possibly called TRBD1 or TRBD2 (5 bases each). This clonotype originated in a human donor in good health. This CDR3 reads CASSQDWGSETQYF. CDR3 DNA: TGCGCCAGCAGCCAAGATTGGGGGAGTGAGACCCAGTACTTC.